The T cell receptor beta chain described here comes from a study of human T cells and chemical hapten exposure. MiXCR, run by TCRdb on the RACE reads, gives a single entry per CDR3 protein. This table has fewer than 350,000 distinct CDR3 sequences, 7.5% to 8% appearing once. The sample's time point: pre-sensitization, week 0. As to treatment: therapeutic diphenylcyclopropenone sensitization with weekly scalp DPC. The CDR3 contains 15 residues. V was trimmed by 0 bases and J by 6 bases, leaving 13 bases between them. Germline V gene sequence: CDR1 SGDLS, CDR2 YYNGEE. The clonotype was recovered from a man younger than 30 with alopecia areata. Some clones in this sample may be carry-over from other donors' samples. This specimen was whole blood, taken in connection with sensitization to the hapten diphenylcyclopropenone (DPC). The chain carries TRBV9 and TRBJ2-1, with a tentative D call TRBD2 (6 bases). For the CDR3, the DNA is TGTGCCAGCAGCGTAGCACCTAGCGTCGGCAATGAGCAGTTCTTC. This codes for CASSVAPSVGNEQFF. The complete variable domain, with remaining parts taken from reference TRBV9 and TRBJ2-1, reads DSGVTQTPKHLITATGQRVTLRCSPRSGDLSVYWYQQSLDQGLQFLIQYYNGEERAKGNILERFSAQQFPDLHSELNLSSLELGDSALYFCASSVAPSVGNEQFFGPGTRLTVL.